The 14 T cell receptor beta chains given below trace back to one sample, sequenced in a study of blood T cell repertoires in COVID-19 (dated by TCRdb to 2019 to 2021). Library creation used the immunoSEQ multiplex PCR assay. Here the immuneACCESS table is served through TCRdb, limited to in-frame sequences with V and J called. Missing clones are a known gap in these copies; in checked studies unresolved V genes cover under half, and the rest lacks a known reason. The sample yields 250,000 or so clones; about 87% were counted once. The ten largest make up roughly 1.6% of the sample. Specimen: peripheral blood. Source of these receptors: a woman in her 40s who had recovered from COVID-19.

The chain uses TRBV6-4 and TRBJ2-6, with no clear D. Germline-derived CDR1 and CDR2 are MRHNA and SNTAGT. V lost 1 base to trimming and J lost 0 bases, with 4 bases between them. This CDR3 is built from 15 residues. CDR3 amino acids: CASSDFFSGANVLTF. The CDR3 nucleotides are TGTGCCAGCAGTGACTTCTTCTCTGGGGCCAACGTCCTGACTTTC.

This CDR3 reads CAISESRAVNQPQHF. CDR3 sequence (DNA): TGTGCCATCAGTGAGTCGAGGGCGGTCAATCAGCCCCAGCATTTT. The chain has TRBV10-3 and TRBJ1-5; D is unresolved. CDR1 is ENHRY and CDR2 is SYGVKD in the germline V gene. V was pared by 0 bases and J by 3 bases, with 9 bases between. This CDR3 is built from 15 residues.

The CDR3 protein is CASTGKGDGRETQYF. DNA for the CDR3: TGTGCCAGCACCGGGAAGGGGGATGGTAGGGAGACCCAGTACTTC. The chain carries TRBV7-9 and TRBJ2-5; TRBD1 is a possible D gene (6 bases). The germline V gene encodes CDR1 SEHNR and CDR2 FQNEAQ (reference sequence). CDR3 length equals 15 residues. Between the trimmed V and J ends, which lost 7 bases and 5 bases, there was a span of 20 bases.

The CDR3 nucleotides are TGTGCCAGCAGCTTAGCCCAGGGAGGAGAAACCTTC. Translating gives CASSLAQGGETF. V gene TRBV7-2 combines with J gene TRBJ1-2, with a tentative D call TRBD1 (5 bases). The V gene lost 0 bases and the J gene lost 14 bases, with 13 bases spanning the gap. Germline V gene data show CDR1 as SGHTA and CDR2 as FQGNSA. The CDR3 covers 12 residues.

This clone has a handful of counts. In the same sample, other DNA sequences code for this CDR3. The CDR3 DNA follows: TGCGCCAGCAGCCCCGGGACAGGGGTGAACACTGAAGCTTTCTTT. Protein: CASSPGTGVNTEAFF. The chain is built from TRBV5-1 and TRBJ1-1; 10 positions agree with TRBD1. The V gene end was trimmed by 4 bases and the J gene end by 0 bases; junction bases not matched to a gene: 3. CDR1 and CDR2 from the germline V gene are SGHRS and YFSETQ. The CDR3 covers 15 residues.

CDR3 loop: CASSKPTPILLGQGIQRGNQPQHF. CDR3 bases: TGTGCCAGCAGCAAACCTACTCCCATTCTTCTGGGACAGGGGATTCAACGGGGCAATCAGCCCCAGCATTTT. V and J are TRBV21-1 and TRBJ1-5; the D call TRBD1 from the table was never checked on the DNA. TRBV21-1 is recorded as a pseudogene. There are 24 residues in the CDR3.

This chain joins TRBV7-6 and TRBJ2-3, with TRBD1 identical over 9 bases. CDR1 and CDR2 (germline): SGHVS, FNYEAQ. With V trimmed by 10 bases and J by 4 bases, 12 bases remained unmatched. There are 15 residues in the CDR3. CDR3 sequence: CATREGTGSPDTQYF. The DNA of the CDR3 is TGTGCCACCCGAGAAGGGACAGGGTCCCCAGATACGCAGTATTTT. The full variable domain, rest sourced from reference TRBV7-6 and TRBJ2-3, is GAGVSQSPRYKVTKRGQDVALRCDPISGHVSLYWYRQALGQGPEFLTYFNYEAQQDKSGLPNDRFSAERPEGSISTLTIQRTEQRDSAMYRCATREGTGSPDTQYFGPGTRLTVL.

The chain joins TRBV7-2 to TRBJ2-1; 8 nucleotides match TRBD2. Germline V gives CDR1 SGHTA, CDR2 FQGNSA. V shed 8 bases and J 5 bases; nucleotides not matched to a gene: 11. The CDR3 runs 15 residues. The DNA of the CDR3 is TGTGCCAGCCGCCGCCGGAGCGGGGGTCACAATGAGCAGTTCTTC. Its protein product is CASRRRSGGHNEQFF.

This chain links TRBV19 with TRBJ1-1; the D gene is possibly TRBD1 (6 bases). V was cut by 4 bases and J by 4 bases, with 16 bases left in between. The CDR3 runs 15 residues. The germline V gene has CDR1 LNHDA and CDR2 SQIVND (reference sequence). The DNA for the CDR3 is TGTGCCAGTAGTAGGACAAGCAGGGGCCGCACTGAAGCTTTCTTT. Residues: CASSRTSRGRTEAFF.

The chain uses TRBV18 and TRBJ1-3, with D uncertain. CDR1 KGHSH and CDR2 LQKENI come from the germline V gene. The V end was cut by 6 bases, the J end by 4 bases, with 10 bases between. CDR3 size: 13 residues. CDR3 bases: TGTGCCAGCTCTTCTGGGCAGGGAAACACCATATATTTT. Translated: CASSSGQGNTIYF.

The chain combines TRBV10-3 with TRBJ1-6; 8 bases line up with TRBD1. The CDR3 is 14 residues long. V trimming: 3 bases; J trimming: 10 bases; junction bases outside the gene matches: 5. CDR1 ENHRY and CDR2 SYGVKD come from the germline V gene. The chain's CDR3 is CAISDGQGYSPLHF. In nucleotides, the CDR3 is TGTGCCATCAGTGACGGACAGGGTTACTCACCCCTCCACTTT.

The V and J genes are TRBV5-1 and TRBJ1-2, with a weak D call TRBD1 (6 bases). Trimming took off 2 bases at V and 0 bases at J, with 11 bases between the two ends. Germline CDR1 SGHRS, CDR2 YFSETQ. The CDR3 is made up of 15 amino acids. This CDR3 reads CASSFNAGANYGYTF. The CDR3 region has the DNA TGCGCCAGCAGCTTTAATGCAGGGGCTAACTATGGCTACACCTTC.

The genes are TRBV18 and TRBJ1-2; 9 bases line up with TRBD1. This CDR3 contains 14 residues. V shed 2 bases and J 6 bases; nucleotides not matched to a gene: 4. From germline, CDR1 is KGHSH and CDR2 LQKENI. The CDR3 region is CASSPGTGWNGYTF. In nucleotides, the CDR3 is TGTGCCAGCTCACCAGGGACAGGGTGGAATGGCTACACCTTC.

The CDR3 protein is CASSLAVATHTQYF. CDR3 in DNA: TGTGCCAGCAGTTTAGCCGTAGCGACCCATACGCAGTATTTT. The chain combines TRBV28 with TRBJ2-3; a weak D match, TRBD2 (5 bases). Germline V gene sequence: CDR1 MDHEN, CDR2 SYDVKM. V was trimmed by 2 bases and J by 7 bases, leaving 13 bases between them. CDR3 size: 14 residues.